The 15 T cell receptor beta chains below come from one sample, sequenced in a study of T cells after yellow fever vaccination. TCRdb reprocessed the 5' RACE reads via MiXCR and lists one record per CDR3 protein. The sample holds almost 600,000 distinct CDR3 sequences, approximately 13% seen once. The sequenced sample was PBMCs, obtained on the day of the yellow fever booster vaccination. The receptor set was obtained from a man aged 30 to 39 who received the YFV17D yellow fever vaccine.

The chain couples TRBV6-1 to TRBJ2-3; D may be TRBD2 (6 bases). This CDR3 spans 16 amino acids. Germline CDR1 and CDR2: MNHNS and SASEGT. V shed 5 bases and J shed 2 bases, with 17 bases lying between them. CDR3 DNA: TGTGCCAGCAGTCGGGACTCACGACTTGTCACAGATACGCAGTATTTT. Residues: CASSRDSRLVTDTQYF.

This clonotype was found a few times. The CDR3 DNA reads as TGTGCCAGCAGAGGCAGGGACGCGGTGGAGACCCAGTACTTC. Its translation is CASRGRDAVETQYF. V usage is TRBV7-9 and J usage is TRBJ2-5; possibly TRBD1 or TRBD2 for D (5 bases each). V gave up 6 bases and J gave up 5 bases, with 16 bases separating them. The germline V gene encodes CDR1 SEHNR and CDR2 FQNEAQ (reference sequence). The CDR3 is 14 residues long.

This clonotype was picked up a small number of times. The V gene is TRBV6-2 or TRBV6-3, the J gene TRBJ2-1, with 11 bases aligning to TRBD1. V shed 5 bases and J 8 bases; nucleotides not matched to a gene: 5. CDR1 and CDR2 from the germline V gene are MNHEY and SVGEGT. The CDR3 totals 14 residues. CDR3 loop: CASSRTGGLDEQFF. The CDR3, as DNA: TGTGCCAGCAGTCGGACAGGGGGCTTGGATGAGCAGTTCTTC.

The chain is built from TRBV5-1 and TRBJ2-6; no definite D call. Trimming left V 0 bases short and J 2 bases short, with 6 bases between. Germline loops: CDR1 SGHRS, CDR2 YFSETQ. This CDR3 contains 15 residues. CDR3 coding DNA: TGCGCCAGCAGCTTGGGAGTGGCTGGGGCCAACGTCCTGACTTTC. Residues: CASSLGVAGANVLTF.

The chain couples TRBV13 to TRBJ2-5, with D possibly TRBD2 on 5 matching bases. The CDR3 totals 14 residues. V was shortened by 5 bases and J by 3 bases, with 13 bases between the two germline ends. Germline V gives CDR1 PRHDT, CDR2 FYEKMQ (reference sequence). For the CDR3, the DNA is TGTGCCAGCAGCGGCCGGGGAGTAAAAGAGACCCAGTACTTC. Protein: CASSGRGVKETQYF. Together with reference TRBV13 and TRBJ2-5, the CDR3 gives the full variable domain: AAGVIQSPRHLIKEKRETATLKCYPIPRHDTVYWYQQGPGQDPQFLISFYEKMQSDKGSIPDRFSAQQFSDYHSELNMSSLELGDSALYFCASSGRGVKETQYFGPGTRLLVL.

This clonotype has just a few counts. V is TRBV6-2 or TRBV6-3 and J is TRBJ2-1; D is unresolved. The CDR3 loop spans 12 amino acids. V shed 5 bases and J shed 7 bases, with 9 bases lying between them. Germline values: CDR1 MNHEY, CDR2 SVGEGT. The CDR3 region is CASSPSANEQFF. Here the CDR3 DNA reads TGTGCCAGCAGTCCCTCCGCTAATGAGCAGTTCTTC.

This clonotype came up a few times. This chain connects TRBV19 to TRBJ1-3; D is unresolved. The CDR3 sequence is 14 residues long. The V end was cut by 7 bases, the J end by 6 bases, with 16 bases between. In germline, CDR1 is LNHDA, CDR2 SQIVND (reference sequence). The CDR3 bases are TGTGCCAGTACCCTCGCGGCATACCAAAACACCATATATTTT. Translating gives CASTLAAYQNTIYF.

This clonotype was recorded a few times. The chain is built from TRBV5-1 and TRBJ2-1, with D perhaps being TRBD1 or TRBD2 (5 bases each). V lost 4 bases and J 5 bases, leaving 10 bases between the germline ends. This CDR3 has 13 amino acids. CDR1 is SGHRS, CDR2 YFSETQ, per germline. CDR3 nucleotide sequence: TGCGCCAGCAGCAGGGACGGCAACAATGAGCAGTTCTTC. This codes for CASSRDGNNEQFF.

This clonotype came up many times. J is TRBJ2-3 and V is TRBV30, with TRBD2 matching 9 bases. Germline trimming cut 4 bases from V and 7 bases from J; bases unmatched to any gene: 9. Germline lookup yields CDR1 GTSNPN and CDR2 SVGIG (reference sequence). This CDR3 is 14 amino acids long. CDR3 coding DNA: TGTGCCTGGAAATCAGCGGGAGGAGGGAATACGCAGTATTTT. This sequence encodes CAWKSAGGGNTQYF.

The rearrangement uses TRBV5-1 and TRBJ2-7; possible D gene TRBD1, 6 bases. CDR1 is SGHRS, CDR2 YFSETQ, per germline. V lost 3 bases to trimming and J lost 5 bases, with 6 bases between them. The CDR3 consists of 11 residues. CDR3 sequence reads: CASSWGHEQYF. CDR3 bases: TGCGCCAGCAGCTGGGGGCACGAGCAGTACTTC.

The J gene is TRBJ2-1, the V gene TRBV3-1, with D possibly called TRBD1 or TRBD2 (6 bases each). With 2 bases removed from V and 3 bases from J, the gap between germline ends came to 17 bases. Germline V gene sequence: CDR1 LGHDT, CDR2 YNNKEL (reference sequence). The CDR3 has 17 residues. The chain's CDR3 is CASSQNPQGGGYNEQFF. CDR3 nucleotide sequence: TGTGCCAGCAGCCAAAACCCACAGGGAGGAGGCTACAATGAGCAGTTCTTC.

V is TRBV7-2 and J is TRBJ2-1; 11 nucleotides agree with TRBD2. The germline gives CDR1 SGHTA, CDR2 FQGNSA. V was pared by 4 bases and J by 6 bases, with 5 bases of the junction left unmatched. This CDR3 contains 15 residues. CDR3 nucleotides: TGTGCCAGCAGCTCCACTAGCGGGAGTGGCAATGAGCAGTTCTTC. Amino acid sequence: CASSSTSGSGNEQFF.

The sample holds a few counts of this clonotype. The V gene is TRBV14, the J gene TRBJ2-2; D is ambiguous. Trimming took 0 bases from V and 6 from J, leaving 5 bases between them. The germline V gene has CDR1 SGHDN and CDR2 FVKESK. This CDR3 region has 13 residues. This chain's CDR3 is CASSQDWAGELFF. The CDR3 DNA sequence: TGTGCCAGCAGCCAAGATTGGGCCGGGGAGCTGTTTTTT.

This clonotype was recorded at least ten times. The V call is TRBV5-6, the J call TRBJ1-3; D perhaps matches TRBD1 (6 bases). Germline CDR1 reads SGHDT; CDR2 reads YYEEEE. The length of the CDR3 is 15 residues. Trimming stripped 4 bases from V and 0 bases from J, with 11 bases between. The CDR3 nucleotides read TGTGCCAGCAGCCCGAAGACAGGCTCTGGAAACACCATATATTTT. It translates to CASSPKTGSGNTIYF. Filled out from reference TRBV5-6 and TRBJ1-3, the complete variable domain reads DAGVTQSPTHLIKTRGQQVTLRCSPKSGHDTVSWYQQALGQGPQFIFQYYEEEERQRGNFPDRFSGHQFPNYSSELNVNALLLGDSALYLCASSPKTGSGNTIYFGEGSWLTVV.

This clonotype was counted only a few times. The gene calls are TRBV7-2 and TRBJ2-1; D perhaps matches TRBD2 (6 bases). V lost 2 bases and J lost 4, with 18 bases in between. The CDR3 length is 17 residues. CDR1 and CDR2 from the germline V gene are SGHTA and FQGNSA. This CDR3 is CASSLTPGLLPYNEQFF. The DNA for the CDR3 is TGTGCCAGCAGCTTAACCCCAGGACTACTTCCATACAATGAGCAGTTCTTC.